The 25 T cell receptor beta chains listed next were all sequenced from one sample in a study of blood T cell repertoires in COVID-19. The method was immunoSEQ multiplex PCR; TCRdb's version includes in-frame clones alone and lacks a portion of them. Of a few hundred thousand clones listed, 70% to 90% were seen once; the top ten hold less than 2.5%. The sequenced sample consisted of PBMCs or T cells enriched from blood (not recorded which). The source of these receptors is a man aged 25-40 years who had recovered from COVID-19.

Only one count was recorded for this clone. CDR3 coding DNA: TGCGCCAGCAGCTTGGGGCCGGGCTCTGGAAACACCATATATTTT. Translated: CASSLGPGSGNTIYF. This chain links TRBV5-1 with TRBJ1-3; D not resolved. The V gene lost 0 bases and the J gene lost 0 bases, with 7 bases spanning the gap. This CDR3 spans 15 amino acids. Germline V gene sequence: CDR1 SGHRS, CDR2 YFSETQ. The entire variable domain, with the rest obtained from reference TRBV5-1 and TRBJ1-3, is as follows: KAGVTQTPRYLIKTRGQQVTLSCSPISGHRSVSWYQQTPGQGLQFLFEYFSETQRNKGNFPGRFSGRQFSNSRSEMNVSTLELGDSALYLCASSLGPGSGNTIYFGEGSWLTVV.

The rearrangement uses TRBV3-1 (or the pseudogene TRBV3-2) and TRBJ1-2; no reliable D call. CDR1 is LGHDT, CDR2 YNNKEL, per germline (reference sequence). The V and J ends lost 1 base and 8 bases respectively, with 8 bases between them. This CDR3 comprises 12 residues. The CDR3, as DNA: TGTGCCAGCAGCCAAGGGCTCCACGGCTACACCTTC. Translating gives CASSQGLHGYTF.

The chain carries TRBV19 and TRBJ2-7, with D tentatively TRBD1 (5 bases). Germline CDR1 is LNHDA and CDR2 is SQIVND (reference sequence). This CDR3 is 12 amino acids long. The V gene lost 6 bases and the J gene lost 7 bases, with 13 bases spanning the gap. The CDR3 nucleotides are TGTGCCAGTAGAGGCAGGGAAGGGGAGCAGTACTTC. Its protein product is CASRGREGEQYF. The full variable domain, rest sourced from reference TRBV19 and TRBJ2-7, is DGGITQSPKYLFRKEGQNVTLSCEQNLNHDAMYWYRQDPGQGLRLIYYSQIVNDFQKGDIAEGYSVSREKKESFPLTVTSAQKNPTAFYLCASRGREGEQYFGPGTRLTVT.

The V and J genes are TRBV4-1 and TRBJ1-6; D might be TRBD1 (6 bases). The CDR3 has 15 residues. Trimming removed 4 bases at V and 5 bases at J, with 12 bases between. The germline CDR1 and CDR2 sequences are MGHRA and YSYEKL. The CDR3 nucleotides are TGCGCCAGCAGCCGACGGGACACTAATAATTCACCCCTCCACTTT. Its translation is CASSRRDTNNSPLHF.

This sequence joins TRBV9 and TRBJ1-2, with a possible D match to TRBD1 (6 bases). The CDR3 spans 13 residues. Trimming left V 0 bases short and J 5 bases short, with 8 bases between. CDR1 and CDR2 from the germline V gene are SGDLS and YYNGEE. In nucleotides, the CDR3 is TGTGCCAGCAGCGTAGGGACAGAATATGGCTACACCTTC. It translates to CASSVGTEYGYTF.

This rearrangement joins TRBV27 to TRBJ2-1; 15 bases line up with TRBD2. The CDR3 covers 17 residues. Trimming cost V 4 bases and J 0 bases; bases outside gene matches: 1. Germline values: CDR1 MNHEY, CDR2 SMNVEV (reference sequence). The DNA of the CDR3 is TGTGCCAGCAGTTGGACTAGCGGGGGGGTCTCCTACAATGAGCAGTTCTTC. This sequence encodes CASSWTSGGVSYNEQFF.

This chain uses TRBV28 with TRBJ1-1; the D is unclear. V dropped 3 bases and J dropped 1 base, with 6 bases sitting between them. The CDR3 spans 13 residues. The germline V gene has CDR1 MDHEN and CDR2 SYDVKM. The CDR3 sequence: CASSFGENTEAFF. The CDR3 DNA follows: TGTGCCAGCAGTTTCGGGGAGAACACTGAAGCTTTCTTT. The variable domain in full, with the rest retrieved from reference TRBV28 and TRBJ1-1, is DVKVTQSSRYLVKRTGEKVFLECVQDMDHENMFWYRQDPGLGLRLIYFSYDVKMKEKGDIPEGYSVSREKKERFSLILESASTNQTSMYLCASSFGENTEAFFGQGTRLTVV.

V gene TRBV4-2 combines with J gene TRBJ2-1; TRBD1 matches 7 bases. CDR1 is LGHNA, CDR2 YNFKEQ, per germline. With V trimmed by 3 bases and J by 7 bases, 3 bases remained unmatched. There are 13 residues in the CDR3. The DNA for the CDR3 is TGTGCCAGCAGCCAGTTGACAGGGAATGAGCAGTTCTTC. Its protein product is CASSQLTGNEQFF.

The chain links TRBV5-1 to TRBJ1-2, with no clear D. The CDR3 runs 14 residues. The V end lost 6 bases, the J end lost 0 bases, and 12 bases lay between the germline ends. Germline lookup yields CDR1 SGHRS and CDR2 YFSETQ. The CDR3: CASTKETTNYGYTF. The DNA for the CDR3 is TGCGCCAGCACCAAGGAGACTACTAACTATGGCTACACCTTC.

The CDR3 is CASSYGSGDHQPQHF. The CDR3 DNA reads as TGTGCCAGCAGTTACGGTAGCGGTGACCATCAGCCCCAGCATTTT. The chain uses TRBV6-5 and TRBJ1-5; D is unclear. The V gene's germline CDR1 is MNHEY and CDR2 SVGAGI. This CDR3 region has 15 residues. Trimming cost V 2 bases and J 5 bases, with 13 bases left between them.

The chain combines TRBV29-1 with TRBJ2-3; D not certain. The CDR3 is made up of 13 amino acids. The V and J ends lost 4 bases and 5 bases respectively, with 13 bases between them. Germline CDR1 reads SQVTM; CDR2 reads ANQGSEA. CDR3 nucleotide sequence: TGCAGCGTTGGGGCAGGAAAGAGAGATACGCAGTATTTT. Its protein product is CSVGAGKRDTQYF.

The chain couples TRBV15 to TRBJ2-3; 10 bases align to TRBD2. V gave up 5 bases and J gave up 2 bases; unmatched junction bases: 4. In germline, CDR1 is LNHNV, CDR2 YYDKDF (reference sequence). The CDR3 spans 15 residues. The CDR3 loop reads CATSLAGASTDTQYF. The DNA for the CDR3 is TGTGCCACCAGCCTAGCGGGGGCTTCCACAGATACGCAGTATTTT. Full variable domain (rest looked up from reference TRBV15 and TRBJ2-3): DAMVIQNPRYQVTQFGKPVTLSCSQTLNHNVMYWYQQKSSQAPKLLFHYYDKDFNNEADTPDNFQSRRPNTSFCFLDIRSPGLGDTAMYLCATSLAGASTDTQYFGPGTRLTVL.

The genes are TRBV30 and TRBJ2-7, with 7 bases fitting TRBD1. Trimming at V came to 7 bases and at J to 0 bases, leaving 9 bases not matched to a gene. Looked up from germline, CDR1 is GTSNPN and CDR2 is SVGIG (reference sequence). This CDR3 spans 14 amino acids. CDR3 residues: CASTDRASSYEQYF. In DNA form, the CDR3 reads TGTGCCTCGACAGACAGGGCGAGCTCCTACGAGCAGTACTTC. The whole variable domain, filled in from reference TRBV30 and TRBJ2-7, reads SQTIHQWPATLVQPVGSPLSLECTVEGTSNPNLYWYRQAAGRGLQLLFYSVGIGQISSEVPQNLSASRPQDRQFILSSKKLLLSDSGFYLCASTDRASSYEQYFGPGTRLTVT.

V usage is TRBV7-9 and J usage is TRBJ1-2; D gene unclear. Germline CDR1 reads SEHNR; CDR2 reads FQNEAQ (reference sequence). CDR3 length: 16 residues. Trimming removed 3 bases at V and 3 bases at J, with 17 bases between. CDR3 loop: CASSFLRSREDYGYTF. CDR3 sequence (DNA): TGTGCCAGCAGCTTTCTTCGGAGTAGGGAGGACTATGGCTACACCTTC.

This clone was counted a single time. The chain carries TRBV20-1 and TRBJ2-3; 7 bases fit TRBD2. CDR3 length: 16 residues. Germline-derived CDR1 and CDR2 are DFQATT and SNEGSKA (reference sequence). J lost 1 base, V lost 3 bases, and 10 bases had no gene match. CDR3 protein: CSASKVSGGGTDTQYF. DNA of the CDR3: TGCAGTGCTAGTAAGGTATCGGGGGGAGGCACAGATACGCAGTATTTT.

Written as DNA, the CDR3 is TGTGCCAGCAGTCCCCGGGGGACAGGGGGCGGGAAACTGTTTTTT. Translation: CASSPRGTGGGKLFF. The chain uses TRBV27 and TRBJ1-4; 12 positions agree with TRBD1. After removal of 5 bases from V and 11 bases from J, the junction contained 9 bases not matched to a gene. In germline, CDR1 is MNHEY, CDR2 SMNVEV (reference sequence). The CDR3 totals 15 residues.

V usage is TRBV7-2 and J usage is TRBJ2-2; 7 bases are shared with TRBD1. Germline CDR1 SGHTA, CDR2 FQGNSA. CDR3 length: 14 amino acids. Losses at the gene ends were 5 bases for V and 3 bases for J; bases not matched to a gene: 3. The CDR3 DNA sequence: TGTGCCAGCAGCCGGGACAGACACACCGGGGAGCTGTTTTTT. Translating it yields CASSRDRHTGELFF.

A note on this clone: A single base separates this from a much larger clone, so it may be a read error. The chain combines TRBV4-2 with TRBJ1-1, with D perhaps TRBD1 (6 bases). Germline CDR1 and CDR2: LGHNA and YNFKEQ. The V and J ends lost 0 bases and 0 bases respectively, with 8 bases between them. The CDR3 length is 15 residues. This CDR3 is CASSQDWTVNTEAFF. CDR3 bases: TGTGCCAGCAGCCAAGATTGGACAGTGAACACTGAAGCTTTCTTT.

V gene TRBV6-5 combines with J gene TRBJ2-1, with D possibly matching TRBD2 (5 bases). The CDR3 extends over 14 amino acids. The germline V gene encodes CDR1 MNHEY and CDR2 SVGAGI. The V and J ends lost 5 bases and 2 bases respectively, with 10 bases between them. The CDR3 sequence is CASSPGRAYNEQFF. The CDR3 DNA sequence: TGTGCCAGCAGTCCCGGGCGGGCCTACAATGAGCAGTTCTTC.

This chain links TRBV24-1 with TRBJ2-1; 11 bases are shared with TRBD1. J gave up 6 bases and V 4 bases, and 19 bases lay outside the gene matches. In germline, CDR1 is KGHDR, CDR2 SFDVKD. This CDR3 is built from 20 residues. The CDR3 DNA follows: TGTGCCACCAGTGACCCTGGACAGGGGGCCGGGCTAGCGGGGCTCAATGAGCAGTTCTTC. This gives the protein CATSDPGQGAGLAGLNEQFF.

The chain recombines TRBV7-9 with TRBJ2-1, with 7 bases fitting TRBD2. Looked up from germline, CDR1 is SEHNR and CDR2 is FQNEAQ (reference sequence). V dropped 5 bases and J dropped 5; count of bases not matched to a gene: 12. The CDR3 has 16 residues. The CDR3 protein is CASSTRRLGTNNEQFF. The CDR3 region has the DNA TGTGCCAGCAGCACTCGTAGGCTAGGGACTAACAATGAGCAGTTCTTC.

A note on this clone: The same CDR3 arises from other DNA sequences in this sample as well. V is TRBV4-2 and J is TRBJ1-1; D may be TRBD1 (6 bases). Germline CDR1 is LGHNA and CDR2 is YNFKEQ. Trimming removed 0 bases at V and 5 bases at J, with 7 bases between. The CDR3 totals 13 residues. CDR3 amino acids: CASSQDRGTEAFF. CDR3 sequence (DNA): TGTGCCAGCAGCCAAGACAGGGGTACTGAAGCTTTCTTT.

V is TRBV19 and J is TRBJ1-6, with 9 bases matching TRBD1. The length of the CDR3 is 15 residues. Germline V CDR1 and CDR2: LNHDA, SQIVND (reference sequence). V lost 3 bases to trimming and J lost 7 bases; unmatched junction nucleotides: 4. For the CDR3, the DNA is TGTGCCAGTAGTATCCCGGGACAGGGCAATTCACCCCTCCACTTT. It yields the protein CASSIPGQGNSPLHF.

This rearrangement joins TRBV5-1 to TRBJ2-3, with TRBD2 identical over 14 bases. Germline V CDR1 and CDR2: SGHRS, YFSETQ. With V trimmed by 1 base and J by 2 bases, 12 bases remained unmatched. The CDR3 runs to 20 residues. In nucleotides, the CDR3 is TGCGCCAGCAGCTTGCACGGATTACGGACTAGCGGGGGGCCCACAGATACGCAGTATTTT. Residues: CASSLHGLRTSGGPTDTQYF.

The V and J genes are TRBV7-9 and TRBJ1-2; possible D gene TRBD1, 6 bases. Trimming cost V 7 bases and J 3 bases, with 12 bases left between them. Per germline, CDR1 SEHNR and CDR2 FQNEAQ (reference sequence). This CDR3 has 13 amino acids. CDR3 residues: CASTRGGHYGYTF. In DNA, the CDR3 is TGTGCCAGCACGAGGGGGGGGCACTATGGCTACACCTTC.